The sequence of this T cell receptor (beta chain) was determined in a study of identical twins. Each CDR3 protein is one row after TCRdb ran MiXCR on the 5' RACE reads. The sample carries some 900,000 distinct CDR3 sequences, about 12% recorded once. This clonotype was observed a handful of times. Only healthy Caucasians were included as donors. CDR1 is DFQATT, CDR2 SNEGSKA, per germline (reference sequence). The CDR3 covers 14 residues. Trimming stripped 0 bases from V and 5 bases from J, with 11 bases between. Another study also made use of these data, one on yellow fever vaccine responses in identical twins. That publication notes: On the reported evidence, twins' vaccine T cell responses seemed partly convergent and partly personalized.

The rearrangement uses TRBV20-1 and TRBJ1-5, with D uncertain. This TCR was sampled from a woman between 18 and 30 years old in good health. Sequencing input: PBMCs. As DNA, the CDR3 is TGCAGTGCTAGAGAACGGCAGAAGGATCAGCCCCAGCATTTT. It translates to CSARERQKDQPQHF.